Shown below are 21 T cell receptor beta chains from a single sample sequenced in a study of cytomegalovirus exposure and HLA in healthy donors. PCR primers comprised 60 Vbeta and 13 Jbeta primers. Clones were read by immunoSEQ multiplex PCR, and TCRdb kept only the in-frame ones, dropping some. The profile covers roughly 150,000 clones, with 73% appearing a single time and 5.4% taken by the ten largest. Sequenced: PBMCs. Source of these receptors: a woman between 18 and 29 years old in good health and CMV-seropositive.

This clone came up once. CDR3 loop: CSDGTGADYGYTF. The CDR3 region has the DNA TGCAGCGACGGGACAGGGGCTGATTATGGCTACACCTTC. The chain is built from TRBV29-1 and TRBJ1-2, with TRBD1 matching 10 bases. Germline V gene sequence: CDR1 SQVTM, CDR2 ANQGSEA. The CDR3 contains 13 residues. With V trimmed by 7 bases and J by 5 bases, 7 bases remained unmatched. Together with reference TRBV29-1 and TRBJ1-2, the CDR3 gives the full variable domain: SAVISQKPSRDICQRGTSLTIQCQVDSQVTMMFWYRQQPGQSLTLIATANQGSEATYESGFVIDKFPISRPNLTFSTLTVSNMSPEDSSIYLCSDGTGADYGYTFGSGTRLTVV.

The chain employs TRBV19 and TRBJ2-7; 8 nucleotides agree with TRBD1. The V and J ends lost 9 bases and 6 bases, in that order; junction bases with no gene match: 4. There are 11 residues in the CDR3. Per germline, CDR1 LNHDA and CDR2 SQIVND (reference sequence). The DNA for the CDR3 is TGTGCCAGCTCAGGGGGCGGCGAGCAGTACTTC. Translating gives CASSGGGEQYF.

This clone appeared a few times. The J gene is TRBJ1-1, the V gene TRBV6-5, with D possibly being TRBD1 (5 bases). CDR1 and CDR2 (germline): MNHEY, SVGAGI. The V end lost 6 bases, the J end lost 1 base, and 9 bases lay between the germline ends. The CDR3 is made up of 13 amino acids. DNA for the CDR3: TGTGCCAGCAGCGAGACAGCGAACACTGAAGCTTTCTTT. As protein: CASSETANTEAFF.

The V call is TRBV28, the J call TRBJ1-5; tentatively, D is TRBD1 (5 bases). V was shortened by 2 bases and J by 1 base, with 18 bases between the two germline ends. Per germline, CDR1 MDHEN and CDR2 SYDVKM. The CDR3 has 18 residues. The DNA for the CDR3 is TGTGCCAGCAGTTTAGGGCTTAGCGGGGACGCCAGCAATCAGCCCCAGCATTTT. It specifies CASSLGLSGDASNQPQHF.

The chain employs TRBV27 and TRBJ2-3, with D maybe TRBD2 (6 bases). Trimming took 8 bases from V and 4 from J, leaving 19 bases between them. Germline V gene sequence: CDR1 MNHEY, CDR2 SMNVEV (reference sequence). This CDR3 contains 15 residues. The chain's CDR3 is CASRGWGVGADTQYF. CDR3 DNA sequence: TGTGCCAGCCGTGGTTGGGGGGTTGGTGCAGATACGCAGTATTTT.

The chain carries TRBV6-5 and TRBJ2-3; D possibly corresponds to TRBD2 (5 bases). The germline V gene has CDR1 MNHEY and CDR2 SVGAGI. The germline V and J ends were trimmed by 5 bases and 4 bases, with 16 bases remaining between them. The CDR3 is made up of 15 amino acids. This CDR3 is CASSPGRTGADTQYF. DNA for the CDR3: TGTGCCAGCAGTCCGGGAAGGACCGGGGCAGATACGCAGTATTTT.

In the case of this clone: This CDR3 is also generated by other DNA sequences in the sample. The chain uses TRBV4-3 and TRBJ2-3; 9 bases are shared with TRBD2. V trimming: 1 base; J trimming: 0 bases; junction bases outside the gene matches: 8. The CDR3 contains 18 residues. Germline CDR1 reads LGHNA; CDR2 reads YSLEER. The CDR3 DNA sequence: TGCGCCAGCAGCCAAGGGCCTCATAGCGGGGGAAGCACAGATACGCAGTATTTT. Translated: CASSQGPHSGGSTDTQYF.

The rearrangement uses TRBV11-2 and TRBJ2-7; TRBD1 matches 12 bases. Germline values: CDR1 SGHAT, CDR2 FQNNGV. This CDR3 has 19 amino acids. The junction had 14 bases not matched to a gene; V was cut back by 1 base and J by 4 bases. CDR3 nucleotide sequence: TGTGCCAGCAGCTTAGGAAGGGGGAGGGGACAGGGGGCTTCTTACGAGCAGTACTTC. It codes for CASSLGRGRGQGASYEQYF. The full variable domain, its missing parts supplied by reference TRBV11-2 and TRBJ2-7, is EAGVAQSPRYKIIEKRQSVAFWCNPISGHATLYWYQQILGQGPKLLIQFQNNGVVDDSQLPKDRFSAERLKGVDSTLKIQPAKLEDSAVYLCASSLGRGRGQGASYEQYFGPGTRLTVT.

This clone was counted once. V gene TRBV5-1 combines with J gene TRBJ2-7; D may be TRBD1 (6 bases). Trimming took off 2 bases at V and 7 bases at J, with 22 bases between the two ends. Germline V CDR1 and CDR2: SGHRS, YFSETQ. This CDR3 comprises 16 residues. Here the CDR3 reads CASSLEPGTHMEEQYF. CDR3 in DNA: TGCGCCAGCAGCTTAGAACCCGGGACACACATGGAGGAGCAGTACTTC.

The chain recombines TRBV28 with TRBJ2-1; the match to TRBD1 covers 8 bases. Germline V lookup: CDR1 MDHEN, CDR2 SYDVKM. V dropped 4 bases and J dropped 6; count of bases not matched to a gene: 5. The CDR3 length is 14 residues. The CDR3 DNA follows: TGTGCCAGCAGTTCGAGGGACAGGCCCAATGAGCAGTTCTTC. Translating it yields CASSSRDRPNEQFF.

The chain combines TRBV27 with TRBJ2-5; TRBD1 agrees at 10 bases. The trim removed 5 bases at V and 4 bases at J, leaving 10 bases unmatched. Germline V lookup: CDR1 MNHEY, CDR2 SMNVEV (reference sequence). The CDR3 extends over 16 amino acids. CDR3 sequence: CASSAPGTGVIETQYF. For the CDR3, the DNA is TGTGCCAGCAGTGCCCCCGGGACAGGGGTGATAGAGACCCAGTACTTC.

The gene calls are TRBV7-9 and TRBJ1-2; TRBD1 aligns across 7 bases. The CDR3 is 18 amino acids. Germline V CDR1 and CDR2: SEHNR, FQNEAQ (reference sequence). V trimming: 0 bases; J trimming: 5 bases; junction bases outside the gene matches: 15. For the CDR3, the DNA is TGTGCCAGCAGCTTAGCGGGGTTAACAGACAGGGAGCCATATGGCTACACCTTC. This encodes CASSLAGLTDREPYGYTF.

This clone has just a few counts. The chain employs TRBV27 and TRBJ2-1; weak D call: TRBD2 (5 bases). CDR1 MNHEY and CDR2 SMNVEV come from the germline V gene (reference sequence). There are 12 residues in the CDR3. V was trimmed by 3 bases and J by 10 bases, leaving 10 bases between them. CDR3 region: CASSFPGEEQFF. CDR3 DNA: TGTGCCAGCAGTTTCCCCGGGGAAGAGCAGTTCTTC.

This chain joins TRBV5-6 and TRBJ2-7; TRBD1 matches at 10 bases. The CDR3 extends over 14 amino acids. Germline CDR1 reads SGHDT; CDR2 reads YYEEEE. V was pared by 6 bases and J by 3 bases, with 6 bases of the junction left unmatched. CDR3 residues: CASTLGQGFYEQYF. The CDR3 DNA sequence: TGTGCCAGCACCCTGGGACAGGGGTTCTACGAGCAGTACTTC. Variable domain in full (rest from reference TRBV5-6 and TRBJ2-7): DAGVTQSPTHLIKTRGQQVTLRCSPKSGHDTVSWYQQALGQGPQFIFQYYEEEERQRGNFPDRFSGHQFPNYSSELNVNALLLGDSALYLCASTLGQGFYEQYFGPGTRLTVT.

As concerns this clone: The CDR3 ends on some other residue instead of the conserved phenylalanine or tryptophan, so this is likely a read error. The chain is built from TRBV25-1 and TRBJ2-2; the D gene is possibly TRBD2 (6 bases). CDR3 length equals 16 residues. V shed 7 bases and J shed 6 bases, with 21 bases lying between them. Germline V gives CDR1 MGHDK, CDR2 SYGVNS. The CDR3 DNA follows: TGTGCCAGCACCCCGGGGGACCGCCCGCGTTCCGGGGAGCTGTTTTCT. It is translated as CASTPGDRPRSGELFS.

The chain has TRBV18 and TRBJ1-5; 8 bases fit TRBD1. Germline V gene lookup returns CDR1 KGHSH and CDR2 LQKENI. Unmatched junction bases numbered 3, after V lost 3 bases and J lost 5 bases. This CDR3 is built from 14 residues. The CDR3 DNA reads TGTGCCAGCTCACCGGAACAGGGGGATCAGCCCCAGCATTTT. Amino acid sequence: CASSPEQGDQPQHF.

This clone has a handful of counts. This CDR3 is CASSGPRVGQGVIGYTF. The CDR3 DNA sequence: TGTGCCAGCAGCGGGCCCCGAGTCGGACAGGGGGTGATCGGCTACACCTTC. J is TRBJ1-2 and V is TRBV9, with 10 nucleotides matching TRBD1. The trim removed 3 bases at V and 8 bases at J, leaving 16 bases unmatched. This CDR3 is 17 amino acids long. Germline V gives CDR1 SGDLS, CDR2 YYNGEE.

The J gene is TRBJ2-5, the V gene TRBV4-2; D may be TRBD2 (5 bases). The end of the DNA is better explained by TRBJ2-7, so the J call may be wrong. CDR3 length: 14 amino acids. The germline V gene has CDR1 LGHNA and CDR2 YNFKEQ. CDR3 loop: CASSQQERSYEQYF. CDR3 in DNA: TGTGCCAGCAGCCAACAGGAGCGGTCCTACGAGCAGTACTTC.

This chain joins TRBV10-3 and TRBJ1-1; 10 bases map to TRBD1. The CDR3 sequence is 17 residues long. The V gene's germline CDR1 is ENHRY and CDR2 SYGVKD. With V trimmed by 6 bases and J by 1 base, 11 bases remained unmatched. CDR3 coding DNA: TGTGCCATCAGGAGGGACAGGGGAACCCTGGCGAACACTGAAGCTTTCTTT. Encoded protein: CAIRRDRGTLANTEAFF.

In its sample, this clone was seen a few times. This sequence joins TRBV15 and TRBJ1-1; 7 bases match TRBD1. V was pared by 2 bases and J by 0 bases, with 3 bases of the junction left unmatched. The germline gives CDR1 LNHNV, CDR2 YYDKDF (reference sequence). This CDR3 is 15 amino acids long. The CDR3 region is CATSRSQGMNTEAFF. The CDR3 bases are TGTGCCACCAGCAGATCACAGGGGATGAACACTGAAGCTTTCTTT.

The gene calls are TRBV5-4 and TRBJ2-3, with 7 bases identical to TRBD2. This CDR3 has 15 residues. Germline CDR1 reads SGHNT; CDR2 reads YYREEE (reference sequence). J gave up 7 bases and V 4 bases, and 12 bases lay outside the gene matches. CDR3: CASSLEAGLGHTQYF. CDR3 sequence (DNA): TGTGCCAGCAGCCTGGAAGCGGGGTTAGGTCATACGCAGTATTTT.